These 13 T cell receptor beta chains came from one sample sequenced in a study of cytomegalovirus exposure and HLA in healthy donors. This PCR relied on a set of 60 Vbeta primers and 13 Jbeta primers. Produced via immunoSEQ multiplex PCR; TCRdb's table is partial and in-frame only. Recorded for this sample: approximately 130,000 clones. Material for sequencing was PBMCs. The receptors originated from a woman in her sixties in good health and CMV-seronegative.

This chain connects TRBV29-1 to TRBJ2-3; TRBD2 matches 12 bases. The CDR3 sequence is 14 residues long. Germline V gene lookup returns CDR1 SQVTM and CDR2 ANQGSEA. V was pared by 3 bases and J by 4 bases, with 2 bases of the junction left unmatched. In DNA form, the CDR3 reads TGCAGCGTTGAGGGACTAGCGGGTGCAGATACGCAGTATTTT. It encodes CSVEGLAGADTQYF.

The chain is built from TRBV10-3 and TRBJ2-3, with 9 bases aligning to TRBD2. The germline CDR1 and CDR2 sequences are ENHRY and SYGVKD. V shed 10 bases, J shed 4 bases, and the junction held 6 bases outside the gene matches. The CDR3 is 13 residues long. The CDR3 DNA follows: TGTGCCACGCGGGGGGGCCTTGCAGATACGCAGTATTTT. It codes for CATRGGLADTQYF.

The V call is TRBV28, the J call TRBJ2-7; a possible D gene is TRBD2 (5 bases). The CDR3 sequence is 17 residues long. Trimming took 3 bases from V and 4 from J, leaving 22 bases between them. The V gene's germline CDR1 is MDHEN and CDR2 SYDVKM. The CDR3 loop reads CASSLPDQASNTYEQYF. The CDR3, as DNA: TGTGCCAGCAGTTTGCCAGACCAGGCTAGCAATACGTACGAGCAGTACTTC.

The chain has TRBV4-1 and TRBJ1-2, with 8 bases lining up with TRBD1. The V gene's germline CDR1 is MGHRA and CDR2 YSYEKL. This CDR3 contains 13 residues. V lost 6 bases and J lost 8; bases outside the gene matches: 8. The CDR3 reads CASRGQATRGYTF. The CDR3 bases are TGCGCCAGCAGGGGACAGGCGACGCGGGGCTACACCTTC.

V is TRBV5-1 and J is TRBJ2-5, with D tentatively TRBD1 (7 bases). V was shortened by 0 bases and J by 5 bases, with 17 bases between the two germline ends. CDR3 size: 16 residues. Germline assignment: CDR1 SGHRS and CDR2 YFSETQ. CDR3 nucleotides: TGCGCCAGCAGCTTGGGGGCAGGGGGACTCGCGGAGACCCAGTACTTC. This encodes CASSLGAGGLAETQYF.

The chain combines TRBV28 with TRBJ2-1, with D hard to call. The V gene lost 2 bases and the J gene lost 0 bases, with 14 bases spanning the gap. The CDR3 has 17 residues. CDR1 is MDHEN and CDR2 is SYDVKM in the germline V gene. The CDR3 loop is CASSLGPILSSYNEQFF. DNA for the CDR3: TGTGCCAGCAGTTTAGGTCCAATACTGAGCTCCTACAATGAGCAGTTCTTC.

The chain couples TRBV7-8 to TRBJ1-2; D possibly corresponds to TRBD1 (6 bases). Germline CDR1 and CDR2: SGHVS and FQNEAQ. The CDR3 loop spans 12 amino acids. Trimming pared 5 bases from V and 6 bases from J, leaving 10 bases between. The DNA of the CDR3 is TGTGCCAGCAGCACAGGGTTCGATGGCTACACCTTC. This translates into CASSTGFDGYTF.

The V gene is TRBV5-1, the J gene TRBJ1-5; TRBD1 aligns across 9 bases. CDR1 is SGHRS, CDR2 YFSETQ, per germline. CDR3 length: 16 amino acids. The junction had 8 bases not matched to a gene; V was cut back by 4 bases and J by 3 bases. CDR3 sequence reads: CASSPGTGTYNQPQHF. DNA for the CDR3: TGCGCCAGCAGCCCCGGGACAGGGACATACAATCAGCCCCAGCATTTT. Combining the CDR3 with reference TRBV5-1 and TRBJ1-5 gives the whole variable domain KAGVTQTPRYLIKTRGQQVTLSCSPISGHRSVSWYQQTPGQGLQFLFEYFSETQRNKGNFPGRFSGRQFSNSRSEMNVSTLELGDSALYLCASSPGTGTYNQPQHFGDGTRLSIL.

The chain recombines TRBV19 with TRBJ2-7, with TRBD2 as a possible D gene (5 bases). With 1 base removed from V and 4 bases from J, the gap between germline ends came to 8 bases. The CDR3 extends over 13 amino acids. Germline-derived CDR1 and CDR2 are LNHDA and SQIVND (reference sequence). CDR3 sequence reads: CASSIAGGYEQYF. The CDR3 nucleotides read TGTGCCAGTAGTATAGCCGGCGGGTACGAGCAGTACTTC.

The V gene is TRBV19, the J gene TRBJ2-2; D possibly corresponds to TRBD2 (5 bases). Germline CDR1 and CDR2: LNHDA and SQIVND (reference sequence). The ends were cut back, 6 bases at V and 1 base at J, with 12 bases in the middle. The CDR3 has 15 amino acids. CDR3 in DNA: TGTGCCAGTAGGATCGGACTCCTGAACACCGGGGAGCTGTTTTTT. Translation gives CASRIGLLNTGELFF.

This sequence joins TRBV5-6 and TRBJ2-7; a possible D gene is TRBD2 (5 bases). Germline-derived CDR1 and CDR2 are SGHDT and YYEEEE. This CDR3 region has 17 residues. Trimming removed 4 bases at V and 4 bases at J, with 24 bases between. The CDR3 DNA is TGTGCCAGCAGCCCAGGACTGAGGAGCGGTCTTACTTACGAGCAGTACTTC. Protein sequence: CASSPGLRSGLTYEQYF. Variable domain in full (rest from reference TRBV5-6 and TRBJ2-7): DAGVTQSPTHLIKTRGQQVTLRCSPKSGHDTVSWYQQALGQGPQFIFQYYEEEERQRGNFPDRFSGHQFPNYSSELNVNALLLGDSALYLCASSPGLRSGLTYEQYFGPGTRLTVT.

The chain carries TRBV2 and TRBJ2-7, with D possibly TRBD1 on 5 matching bases. Per the germline V gene, CDR1 is SNHLY and CDR2 is FYNNEI. This CDR3 has 16 residues. Trimming shortened V by 1 base and J by 0 bases, and 13 bases separated the two germline ends. As DNA, the CDR3 is TGTGCCAGCAGTGAAGGGCAGGGTGAAATCTCCTACGAGCAGTACTTC. It is translated as CASSEGQGEISYEQYF.

The CDR3 reads CASSEYVGDTQYF. The CDR3 DNA follows: TGTGCCAGCAGTGAATACGTCGGAGATACGCAGTATTTT. The chain has TRBV25-1 and TRBJ2-3, with D hard to call. The CDR3 runs to 13 residues. CDR1 is MGHDK and CDR2 is SYGVNS in the germline V gene. Trimming stripped 0 bases from V and 5 bases from J, with 6 bases between.